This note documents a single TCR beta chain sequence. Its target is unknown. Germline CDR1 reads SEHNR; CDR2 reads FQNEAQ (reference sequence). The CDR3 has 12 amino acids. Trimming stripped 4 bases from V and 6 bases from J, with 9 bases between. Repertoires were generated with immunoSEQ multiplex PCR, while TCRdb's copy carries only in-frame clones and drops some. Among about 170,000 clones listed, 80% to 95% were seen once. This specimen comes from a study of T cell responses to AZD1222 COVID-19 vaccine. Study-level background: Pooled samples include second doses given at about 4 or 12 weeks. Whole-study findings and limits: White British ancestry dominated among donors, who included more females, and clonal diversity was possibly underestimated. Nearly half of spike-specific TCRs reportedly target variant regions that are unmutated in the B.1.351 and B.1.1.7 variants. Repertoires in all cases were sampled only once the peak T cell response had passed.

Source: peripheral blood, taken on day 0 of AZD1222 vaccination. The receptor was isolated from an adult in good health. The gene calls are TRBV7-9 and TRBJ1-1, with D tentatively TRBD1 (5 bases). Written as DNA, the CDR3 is TGTGCCAGCAGCTACGGGGGGGCTGAAGCTTTCTTT. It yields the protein CASSYGGAEAFF.